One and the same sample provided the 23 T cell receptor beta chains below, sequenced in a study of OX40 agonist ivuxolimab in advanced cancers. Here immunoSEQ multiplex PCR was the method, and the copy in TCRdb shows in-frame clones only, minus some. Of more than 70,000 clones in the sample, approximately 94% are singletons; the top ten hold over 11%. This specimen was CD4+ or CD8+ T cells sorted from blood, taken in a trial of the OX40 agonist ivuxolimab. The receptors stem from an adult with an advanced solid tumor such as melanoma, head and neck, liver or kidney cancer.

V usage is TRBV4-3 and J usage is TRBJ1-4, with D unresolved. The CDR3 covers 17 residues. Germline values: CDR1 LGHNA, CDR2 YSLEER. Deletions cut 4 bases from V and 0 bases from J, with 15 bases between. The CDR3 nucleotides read TGCGCCAGCAGCCCTAGTCGTCGGCTTGCAACTAATGAAAAACTGTTTTTT. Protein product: CASSPSRRLATNEKLFF.

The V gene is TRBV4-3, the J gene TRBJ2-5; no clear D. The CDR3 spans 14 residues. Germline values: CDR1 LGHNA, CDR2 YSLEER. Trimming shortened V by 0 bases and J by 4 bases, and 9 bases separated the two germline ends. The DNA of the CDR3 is TGCGCCAGCAGCCAAGAAAGGGTCCGAGAGACCCAGTACTTC. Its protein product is CASSQERVRETQYF.

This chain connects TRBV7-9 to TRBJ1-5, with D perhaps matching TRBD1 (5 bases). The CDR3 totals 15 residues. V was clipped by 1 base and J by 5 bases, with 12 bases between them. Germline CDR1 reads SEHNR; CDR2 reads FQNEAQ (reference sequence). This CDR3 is CASSLEGTGYQPQHF. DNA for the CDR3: TGTGCCAGCAGCTTAGAGGGAACAGGTTATCAGCCCCAGCATTTT.

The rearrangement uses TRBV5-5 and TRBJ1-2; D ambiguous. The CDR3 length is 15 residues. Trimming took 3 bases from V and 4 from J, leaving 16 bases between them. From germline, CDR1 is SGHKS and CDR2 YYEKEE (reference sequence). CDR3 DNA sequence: TGTGCCAGCAGCTCCGAACTAGGGCCGGGCTATGGCTACACCTTC. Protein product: CASSSELGPGYGYTF.

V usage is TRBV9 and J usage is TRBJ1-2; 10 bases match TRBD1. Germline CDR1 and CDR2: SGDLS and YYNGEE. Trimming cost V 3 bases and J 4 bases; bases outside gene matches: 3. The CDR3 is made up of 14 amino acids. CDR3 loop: CASSGDRGSYGYTF. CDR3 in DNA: TGTGCCAGCAGCGGGGACAGGGGTTCCTATGGCTACACCTTC.

CDR3 loop: CSAPVGGDTEAFF. The CDR3 DNA is TGCAGCGCGCCGGTGGGGGGGGACACTGAAGCTTTCTTT. The rearrangement uses TRBV29-1 and TRBJ1-1; a possible D gene is TRBD1 (5 bases). With 7 bases removed from V and 3 bases from J, the gap between germline ends came to 15 bases. CDR3 length: 13 amino acids. Germline V gene sequence: CDR1 SQVTM, CDR2 ANQGSEA. Complete variable domain (other parts from reference TRBV29-1 and TRBJ1-1): SAVISQKPSRDICQRGTSLTIQCQVDSQVTMMFWYRQQPGQSLTLIATANQGSEATYESGFVIDKFPISRPNLTFSTLTVSNMSPEDSSIYLCSAPVGGDTEAFFGQGTRLTVV.

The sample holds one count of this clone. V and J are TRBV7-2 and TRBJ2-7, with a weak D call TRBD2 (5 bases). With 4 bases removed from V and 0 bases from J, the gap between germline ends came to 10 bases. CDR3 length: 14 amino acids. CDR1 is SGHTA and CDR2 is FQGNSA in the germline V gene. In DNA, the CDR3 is TGTGCCAGCAGCTCCCGGGATCTCTCCTACGAGCAGTACTTC. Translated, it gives CASSSRDLSYEQYF.

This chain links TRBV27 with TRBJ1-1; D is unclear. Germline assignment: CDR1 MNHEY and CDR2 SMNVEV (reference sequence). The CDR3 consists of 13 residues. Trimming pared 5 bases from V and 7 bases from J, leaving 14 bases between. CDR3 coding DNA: TGTGCCAGCAGTCCCTCCCCCACGGATGAAGCTTTCTTT. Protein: CASSPSPTDEAFF.

The CDR3 nucleotides are TGTGCCAGCAGCCCCCTAGGGGGGGATGAGCAGTTCTTC. It specifies CASSPLGGDEQFF. The rearrangement uses TRBV9 and TRBJ2-1, with D possibly matching TRBD2 (7 bases). This CDR3 is 13 amino acids long. V lost 4 bases, J lost 8 bases, and 13 bases lay in between. Germline V CDR1 and CDR2: SGDLS, YYNGEE.

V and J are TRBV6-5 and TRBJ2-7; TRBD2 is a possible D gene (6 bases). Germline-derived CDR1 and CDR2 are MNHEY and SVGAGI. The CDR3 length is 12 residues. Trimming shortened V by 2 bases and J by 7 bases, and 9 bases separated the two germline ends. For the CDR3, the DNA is TGTGCCAGCAGTTACGATGGGGGGGAGCAGTACTTC. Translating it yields CASSYDGGEQYF.

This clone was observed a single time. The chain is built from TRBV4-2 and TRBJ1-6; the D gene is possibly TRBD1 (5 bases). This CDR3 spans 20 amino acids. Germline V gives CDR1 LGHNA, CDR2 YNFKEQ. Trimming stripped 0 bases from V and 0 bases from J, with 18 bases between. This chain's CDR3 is CASSQEPGQSSSSYNSPLHF. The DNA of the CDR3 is TGTGCCAGCAGCCAAGAACCAGGGCAGTCCTCCAGCTCCTATAATTCACCCCTCCACTTT.

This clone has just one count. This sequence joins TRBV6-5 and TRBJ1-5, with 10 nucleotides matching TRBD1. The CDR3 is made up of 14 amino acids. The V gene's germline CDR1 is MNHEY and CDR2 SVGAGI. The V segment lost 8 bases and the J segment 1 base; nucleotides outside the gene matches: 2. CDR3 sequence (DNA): TGTGCCAGCCGGACAGGGGGAAGCAATCAGCCCCAGCATTTT. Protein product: CASRTGGSNQPQHF.

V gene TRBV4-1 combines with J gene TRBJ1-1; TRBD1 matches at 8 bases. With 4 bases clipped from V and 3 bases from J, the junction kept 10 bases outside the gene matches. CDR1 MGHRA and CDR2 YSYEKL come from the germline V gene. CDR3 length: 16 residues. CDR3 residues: CASSLTPQGADTEAFF. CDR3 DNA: TGCGCCAGCAGCCTCACCCCGCAGGGGGCAGACACTGAAGCTTTCTTT.

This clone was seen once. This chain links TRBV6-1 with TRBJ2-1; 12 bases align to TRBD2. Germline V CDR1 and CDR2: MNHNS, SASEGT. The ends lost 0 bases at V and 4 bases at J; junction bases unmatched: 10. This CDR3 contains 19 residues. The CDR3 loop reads CASSEAPPLLAGGYNEQFF. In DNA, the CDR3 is TGTGCCAGCAGTGAAGCGCCTCCTCTACTAGCGGGAGGTTACAATGAGCAGTTCTTC.

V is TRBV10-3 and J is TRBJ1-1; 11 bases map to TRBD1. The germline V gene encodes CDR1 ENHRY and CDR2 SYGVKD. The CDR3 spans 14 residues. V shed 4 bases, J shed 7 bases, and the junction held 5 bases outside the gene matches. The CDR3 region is CAISVGQGASEAFF. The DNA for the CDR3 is TGTGCCATCAGTGTCGGACAGGGGGCGAGTGAAGCTTTCTTT.

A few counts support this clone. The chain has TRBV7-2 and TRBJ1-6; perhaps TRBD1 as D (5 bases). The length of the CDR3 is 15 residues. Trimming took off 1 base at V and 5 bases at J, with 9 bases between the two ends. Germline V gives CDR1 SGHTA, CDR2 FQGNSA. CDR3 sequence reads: CASSLEGWNNSPLHF. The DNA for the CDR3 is TGTGCCAGCAGCTTAGAGGGGTGGAATAATTCACCCCTCCACTTT.

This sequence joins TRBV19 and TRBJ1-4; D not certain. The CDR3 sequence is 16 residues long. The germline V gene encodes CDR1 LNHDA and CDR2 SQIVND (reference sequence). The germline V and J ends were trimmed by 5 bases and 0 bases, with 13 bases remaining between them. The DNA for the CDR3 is TGTGCCAGTAGTTCCCGGGTCTCCGCAACTAATGAAAAACTGTTTTTT. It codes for CASSSRVSATNEKLFF.

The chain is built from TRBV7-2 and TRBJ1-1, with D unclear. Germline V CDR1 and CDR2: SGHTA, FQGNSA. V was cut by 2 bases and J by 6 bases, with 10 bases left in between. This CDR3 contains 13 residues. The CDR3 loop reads CASSLPPSPEAFF. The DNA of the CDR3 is TGTGCCAGCAGCTTACCCCCTTCGCCTGAAGCTTTCTTT.

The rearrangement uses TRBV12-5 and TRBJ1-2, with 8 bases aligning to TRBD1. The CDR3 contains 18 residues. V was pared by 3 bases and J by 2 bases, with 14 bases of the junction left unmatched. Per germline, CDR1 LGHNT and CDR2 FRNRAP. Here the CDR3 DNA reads TGTGCTAGTGGTTTCTTCGTCACGAGACAGGGGCCCAACTATGGCTACACCTTC. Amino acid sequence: CASGFFVTRQGPNYGYTF.

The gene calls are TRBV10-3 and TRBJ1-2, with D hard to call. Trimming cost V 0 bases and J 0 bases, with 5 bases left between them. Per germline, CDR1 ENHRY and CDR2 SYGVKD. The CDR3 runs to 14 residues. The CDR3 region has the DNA TGTGCCATCAGTGAGTCGACACCTAACTATGGCTACACCTTC. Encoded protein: CAISESTPNYGYTF.

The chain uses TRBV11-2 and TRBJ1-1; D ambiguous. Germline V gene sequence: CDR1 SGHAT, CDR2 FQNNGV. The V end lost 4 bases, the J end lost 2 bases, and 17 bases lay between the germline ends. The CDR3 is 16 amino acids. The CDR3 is CASSSGPALTNTEAFF. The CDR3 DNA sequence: TGTGCCAGCAGCTCCGGGCCAGCTTTAACAAACACTGAAGCTTTCTTT.

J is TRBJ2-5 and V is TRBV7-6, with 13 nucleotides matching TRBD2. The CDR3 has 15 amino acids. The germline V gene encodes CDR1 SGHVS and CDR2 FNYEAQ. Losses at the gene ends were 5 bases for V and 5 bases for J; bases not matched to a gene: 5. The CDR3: CASSMTSGGLETQYF. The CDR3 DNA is TGTGCCAGCAGCATGACTAGCGGGGGGTTGGAGACCCAGTACTTC.

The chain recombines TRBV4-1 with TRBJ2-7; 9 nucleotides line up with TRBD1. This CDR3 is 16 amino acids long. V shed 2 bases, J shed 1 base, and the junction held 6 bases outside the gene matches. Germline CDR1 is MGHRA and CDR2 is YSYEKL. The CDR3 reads CASSQFPGQGSYEQYF. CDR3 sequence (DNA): TGCGCCAGCAGCCAATTTCCGGGACAGGGTTCCTACGAGCAGTACTTC.